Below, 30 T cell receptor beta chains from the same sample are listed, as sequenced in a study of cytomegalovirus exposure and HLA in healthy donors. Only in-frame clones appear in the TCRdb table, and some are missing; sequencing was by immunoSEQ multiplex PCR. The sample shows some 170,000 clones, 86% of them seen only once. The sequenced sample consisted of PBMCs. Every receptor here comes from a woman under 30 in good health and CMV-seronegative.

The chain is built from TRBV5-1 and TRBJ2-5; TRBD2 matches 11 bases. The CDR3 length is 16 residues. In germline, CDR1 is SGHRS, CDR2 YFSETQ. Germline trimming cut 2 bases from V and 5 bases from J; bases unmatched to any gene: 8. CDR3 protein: CASSLGLAGRGETQYF. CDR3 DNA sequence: TGCGCCAGCAGCTTAGGACTAGCGGGCCGAGGGGAGACCCAGTACTTC.

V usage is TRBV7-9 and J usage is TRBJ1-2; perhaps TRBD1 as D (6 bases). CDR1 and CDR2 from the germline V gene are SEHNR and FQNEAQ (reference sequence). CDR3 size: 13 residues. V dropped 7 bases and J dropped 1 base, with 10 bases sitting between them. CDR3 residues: CASTPGVNYGYTF. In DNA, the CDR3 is TGTGCCAGCACCCCAGGGGTTAACTATGGCTACACCTTC.

The CDR3 here is CASSLADNEQFF. The CDR3 bases are TGTGCCAGCAGCTTGGCAGACAATGAGCAGTTCTTC. This chain links TRBV7-9 with TRBJ2-1; D not resolved. The CDR3 is 12 amino acids. Germline CDR1 is SEHNR and CDR2 is FQNEAQ (reference sequence). Trimming left V 3 bases short and J 5 bases short, with 5 bases between.

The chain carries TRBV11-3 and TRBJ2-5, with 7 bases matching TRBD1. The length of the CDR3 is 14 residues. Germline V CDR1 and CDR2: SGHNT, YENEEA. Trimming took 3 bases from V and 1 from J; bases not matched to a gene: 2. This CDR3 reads CASSLTGSQETQYF. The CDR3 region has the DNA TGTGCCAGCAGCTTGACAGGGAGCCAAGAGACCCAGTACTTC. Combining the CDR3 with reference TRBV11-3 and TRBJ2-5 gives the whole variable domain EAGVVQSPRYKIIEKKQPVAFWCNPISGHNTLYWYLQNLGQGPELLIRYENEEAVDDSQLPKDRFSAERLKGVDSTLKIQPAELGDSAVYLCASSLTGSQETQYFGPGTRLLVL.

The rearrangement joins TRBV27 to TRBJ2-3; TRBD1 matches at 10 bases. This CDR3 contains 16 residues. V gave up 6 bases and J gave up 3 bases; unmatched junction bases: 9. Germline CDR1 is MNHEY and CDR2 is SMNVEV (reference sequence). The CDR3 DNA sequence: TGTGCCAGCAGCCCGGGACAGGGGAGGCGAACAGATACGCAGTATTTT. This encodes CASSPGQGRRTDTQYF.

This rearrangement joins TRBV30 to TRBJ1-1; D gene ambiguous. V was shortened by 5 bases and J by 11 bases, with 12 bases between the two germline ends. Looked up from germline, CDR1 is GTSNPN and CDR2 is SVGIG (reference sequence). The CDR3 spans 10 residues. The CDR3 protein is CAWEGGEAFF. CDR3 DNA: TGTGCCTGGGAAGGCGGAGAGGCTTTCTTT.

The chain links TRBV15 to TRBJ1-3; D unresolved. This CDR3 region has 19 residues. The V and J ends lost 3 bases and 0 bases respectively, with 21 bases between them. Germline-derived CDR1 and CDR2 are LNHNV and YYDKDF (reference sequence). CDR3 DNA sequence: TGTGCCACCAGCAGTTTTCCCTTTGCGGATCGGGGCTCTGGAAACACCATATATTTT. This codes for CATSSFPFADRGSGNTIYF.

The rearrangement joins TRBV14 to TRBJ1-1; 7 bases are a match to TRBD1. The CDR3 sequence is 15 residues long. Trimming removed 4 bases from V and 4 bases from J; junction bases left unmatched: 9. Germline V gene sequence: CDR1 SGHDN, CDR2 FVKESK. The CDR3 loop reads CASSRTENRGTEAFF. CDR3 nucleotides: TGTGCCAGCAGCCGAACGGAAAACAGGGGCACTGAAGCTTTCTTT.

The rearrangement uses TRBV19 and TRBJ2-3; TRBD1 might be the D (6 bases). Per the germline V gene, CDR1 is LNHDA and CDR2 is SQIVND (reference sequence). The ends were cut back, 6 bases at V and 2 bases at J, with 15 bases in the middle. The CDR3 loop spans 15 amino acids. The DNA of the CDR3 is TGTGCCAGTAGCCTCCGGGACACAGTCACAGATACGCAGTATTTT. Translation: CASSLRDTVTDTQYF.

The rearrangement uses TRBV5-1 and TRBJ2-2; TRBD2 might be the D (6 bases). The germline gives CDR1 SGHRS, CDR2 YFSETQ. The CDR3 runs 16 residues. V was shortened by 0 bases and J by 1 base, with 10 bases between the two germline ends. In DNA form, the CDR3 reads TGCGCCAGCAGCTTGGTAGAGGGAGGGAACACCGGGGAGCTGTTTTTT. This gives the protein CASSLVEGGNTGELFF.

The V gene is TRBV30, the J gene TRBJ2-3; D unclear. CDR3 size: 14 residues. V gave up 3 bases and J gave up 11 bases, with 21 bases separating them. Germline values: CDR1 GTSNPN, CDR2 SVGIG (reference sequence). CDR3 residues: CAWRDIRFTVGQYF. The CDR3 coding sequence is TGTGCCTGGAGAGACATACGATTCACAGTTGGGCAGTATTTT.

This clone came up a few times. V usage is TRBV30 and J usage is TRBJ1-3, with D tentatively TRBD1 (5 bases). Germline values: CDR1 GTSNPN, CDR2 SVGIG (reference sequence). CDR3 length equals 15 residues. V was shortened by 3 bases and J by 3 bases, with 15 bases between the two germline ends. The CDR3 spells CAWSPPGDYGNTIYF. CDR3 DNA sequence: TGTGCCTGGAGCCCTCCGGGGGATTATGGAAACACCATATATTTT.

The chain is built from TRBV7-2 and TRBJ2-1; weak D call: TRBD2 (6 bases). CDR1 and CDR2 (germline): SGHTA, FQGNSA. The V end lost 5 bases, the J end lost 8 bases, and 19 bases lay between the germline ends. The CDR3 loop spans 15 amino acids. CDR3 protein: CASSQPGSLSDEQFF. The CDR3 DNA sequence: TGTGCCAGCAGCCAACCCGGGAGCCTGAGCGATGAGCAGTTCTTC.

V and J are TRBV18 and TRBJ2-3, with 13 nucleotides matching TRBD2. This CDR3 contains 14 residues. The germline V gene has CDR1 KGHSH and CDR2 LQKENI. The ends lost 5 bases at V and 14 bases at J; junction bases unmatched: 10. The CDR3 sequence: CASSMGLAGPAPYF. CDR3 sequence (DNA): TGTGCCAGCTCAATGGGACTAGCGGGGCCAGCTCCGTATTTT.

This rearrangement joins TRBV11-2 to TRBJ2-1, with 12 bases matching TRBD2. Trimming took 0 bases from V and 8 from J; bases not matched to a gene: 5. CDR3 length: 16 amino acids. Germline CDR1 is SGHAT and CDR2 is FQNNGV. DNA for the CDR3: TGTGCCAGCAGCTTAGATCTGACTAGCGGGAGTTATGAGCAGTTCTTC. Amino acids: CASSLDLTSGSYEQFF.

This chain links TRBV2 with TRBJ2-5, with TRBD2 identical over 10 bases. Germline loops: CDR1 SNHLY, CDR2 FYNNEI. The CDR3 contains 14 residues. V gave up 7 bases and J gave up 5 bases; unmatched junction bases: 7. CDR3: CASNGGLARETQYF. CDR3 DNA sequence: TGTGCCAGCAATGGGGGACTAGCGAGGGAGACCCAGTACTTC. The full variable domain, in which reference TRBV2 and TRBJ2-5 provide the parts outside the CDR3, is EPEVTQTPSHQVTQMGQEVILRCVPISNHLYFYWYRQILGQKVEFLVSFYNNEISEKSEIFDDQFSVERPDGSNFTLKIRSTKLEDSAMYFCASNGGLARETQYFGPGTRLLVL.

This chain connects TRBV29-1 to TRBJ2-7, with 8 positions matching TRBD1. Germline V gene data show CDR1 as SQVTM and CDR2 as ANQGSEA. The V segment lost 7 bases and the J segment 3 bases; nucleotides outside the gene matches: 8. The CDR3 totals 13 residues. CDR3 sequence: CSATQGAGYEQYF. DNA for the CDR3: TGCAGCGCTACCCAGGGGGCAGGCTACGAGCAGTACTTC.

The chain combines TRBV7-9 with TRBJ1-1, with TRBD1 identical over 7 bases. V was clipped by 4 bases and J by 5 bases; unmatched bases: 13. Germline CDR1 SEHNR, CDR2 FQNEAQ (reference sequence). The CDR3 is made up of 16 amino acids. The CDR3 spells CASSSRGDRESTEAFF. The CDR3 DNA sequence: TGTGCCAGCAGCTCCAGGGGCGACAGGGAAAGTACTGAAGCTTTCTTT.

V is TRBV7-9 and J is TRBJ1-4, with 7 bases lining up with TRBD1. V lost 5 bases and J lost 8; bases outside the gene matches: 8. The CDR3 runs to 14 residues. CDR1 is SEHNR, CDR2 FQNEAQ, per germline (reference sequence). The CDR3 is CASSPLGGEEKLFF. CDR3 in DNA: TGTGCCAGCAGCCCTCTAGGGGGCGAGGAAAAACTGTTTTTT.

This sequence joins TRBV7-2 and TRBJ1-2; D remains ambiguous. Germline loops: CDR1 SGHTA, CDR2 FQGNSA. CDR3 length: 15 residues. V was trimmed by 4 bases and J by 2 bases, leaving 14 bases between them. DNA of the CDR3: TGTGCCAGCAGCTCTGGACTGTTTACCAACTATGGCTACACCTTC. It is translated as CASSSGLFTNYGYTF.

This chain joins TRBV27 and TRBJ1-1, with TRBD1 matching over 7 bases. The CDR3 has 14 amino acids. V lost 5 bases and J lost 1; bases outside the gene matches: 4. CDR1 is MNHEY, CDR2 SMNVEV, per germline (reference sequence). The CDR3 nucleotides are TGTGCCAGCAGTACCAGGACAGGGAACACTGAAGCTTTCTTT. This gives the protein CASSTRTGNTEAFF.

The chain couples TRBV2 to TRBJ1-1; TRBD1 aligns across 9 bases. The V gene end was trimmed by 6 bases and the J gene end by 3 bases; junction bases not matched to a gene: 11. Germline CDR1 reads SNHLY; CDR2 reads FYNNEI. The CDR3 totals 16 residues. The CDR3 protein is CASRAGQGIGDTEAFF. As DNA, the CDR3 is TGTGCCAGCAGAGCGGGACAGGGTATTGGAGACACTGAAGCTTTCTTT.

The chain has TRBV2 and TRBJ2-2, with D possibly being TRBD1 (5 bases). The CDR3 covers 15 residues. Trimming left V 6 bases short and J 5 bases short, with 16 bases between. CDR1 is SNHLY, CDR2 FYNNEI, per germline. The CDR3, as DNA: TGTGCCAGCAGCCGGCACAGGAAATCAACCGGGGAGCTGTTTTTT. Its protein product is CASSRHRKSTGELFF.

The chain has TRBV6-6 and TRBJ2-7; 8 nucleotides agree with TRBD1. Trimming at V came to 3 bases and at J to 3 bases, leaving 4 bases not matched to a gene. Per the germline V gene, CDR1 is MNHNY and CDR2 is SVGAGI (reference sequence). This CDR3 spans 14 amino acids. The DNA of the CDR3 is TGTGCCAGCAGTTATCGTGGGACAGGCTACGAGCAGTACTTC. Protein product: CASSYRGTGYEQYF.

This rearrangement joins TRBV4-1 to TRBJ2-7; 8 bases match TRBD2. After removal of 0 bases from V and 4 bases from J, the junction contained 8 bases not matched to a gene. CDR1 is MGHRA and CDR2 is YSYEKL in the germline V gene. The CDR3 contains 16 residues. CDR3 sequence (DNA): TGCGCCAGCAGCCAAGATGAGCGGGAGACTACGTACGAGCAGTACTTC. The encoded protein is CASSQDERETTYEQYF.

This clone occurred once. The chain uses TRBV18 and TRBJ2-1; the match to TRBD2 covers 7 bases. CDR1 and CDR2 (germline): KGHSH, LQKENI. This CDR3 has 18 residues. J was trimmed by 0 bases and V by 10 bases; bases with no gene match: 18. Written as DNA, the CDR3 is TGTGCCACCTCTAGCGGCTGGATTTCATTGGTCTCCTACAATGAGCAGTTCTTC. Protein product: CATSSGWISLVSYNEQFF.

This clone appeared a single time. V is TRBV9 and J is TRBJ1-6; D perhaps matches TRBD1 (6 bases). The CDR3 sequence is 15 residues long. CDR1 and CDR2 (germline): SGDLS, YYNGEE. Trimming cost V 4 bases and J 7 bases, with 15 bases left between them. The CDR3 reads CASSSQAGANSPLHF. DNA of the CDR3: TGTGCCAGCAGCTCCCAGGCAGGGGCCAATTCACCCCTCCACTTT.

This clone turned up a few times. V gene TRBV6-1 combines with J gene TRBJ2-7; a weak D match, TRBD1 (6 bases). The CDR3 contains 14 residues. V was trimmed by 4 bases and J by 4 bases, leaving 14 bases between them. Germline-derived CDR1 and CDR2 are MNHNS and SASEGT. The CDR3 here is CASSVETGWYEQYF. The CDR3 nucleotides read TGTGCCAGCAGTGTCGAAACAGGGTGGTACGAGCAGTACTTC.

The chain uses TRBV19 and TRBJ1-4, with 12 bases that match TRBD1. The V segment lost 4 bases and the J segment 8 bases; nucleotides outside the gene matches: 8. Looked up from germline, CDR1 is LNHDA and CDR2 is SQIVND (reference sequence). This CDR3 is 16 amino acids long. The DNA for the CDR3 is TGTGCCAGTAGTAGCCCCCGGGACAGGGGGCGGGAAAAACTGTTTTTT. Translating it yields CASSSPRDRGREKLFF.

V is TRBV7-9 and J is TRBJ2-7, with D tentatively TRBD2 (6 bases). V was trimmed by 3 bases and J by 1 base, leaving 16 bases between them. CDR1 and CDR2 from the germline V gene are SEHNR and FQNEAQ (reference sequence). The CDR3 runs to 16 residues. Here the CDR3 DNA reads TGTGCCAGCAGCTTCGGACTGGAACGGGAGTCCTACGAGCAGTACTTC. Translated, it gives CASSFGLERESYEQYF.